Detailed here is one T cell receptor beta chain. This clonotype was observed at least ten times. Its antigen is unknown. No clone much larger than this one lies a single base away; base qualities are absent. Graves' hyperthyroidism was defined as stable when no progression to ophthalmopathy occurred over 18 months of follow-up. Hyperthyroidism patients were newly diagnosed, had a disease duration of under 2 months, and were aged 18 to 65 years. Patients with uncontrolled infections, other autoimmune diseases, pregnancy or lactation were excluded. Diagnoses were based on clinical symptoms, serum thyroxine and TRAb, thyroid ultrasound and orbital computed tomography. PBMCs were separated from approximately 9.9 ml of fresh peripheral blood using Ficoll-Paque density gradient centrifugation. Total RNA was extracted with Trizol reagent, and quality was checked on an Agilent 2100 Bioanalyzer. The sample is drawn from a study of T cells in Graves' hyperthyroidism and ophthalmopathy (dated by TCRdb to about 2019). Regarding the research as a whole: Peripheral blood was sampled at the time of initial diagnosis, prior to any treatment. To identify distinguishing TCR V-J signatures, a discovery cohort of 90 to 100 patients was used, comprising under 45 with Graves' ophthalmopathy and roughly 60 with stable Graves' hyperthyroidism. Whether ophthalmopathy could be predicted prospectively was tested in an independent validation cohort made up of 18 to 20 hyperthyroidism patients plus 17 patients who later progressed to ophthalmopathy. The 75 to 100 discovery patients were divided at random into training and test sets in a 7:3 ratio. The study also compared thyroid tissue and blood T-cell repertoires from 5 to 7 Graves' hyperthyroidism patients. After sampling, hyperthyroidism patients received methimazole starting at 30 mg daily, and ophthalmopathy patients received high-dose intravenous methylprednisolone. TCR Vbeta CDR3 sequencing of 140 or so peripheral blood samples (43 ophthalmopathy, approximately 80 hyperthyroidism and roughly 17 progressor patients) is reported in the paper.

Broader findings and caveats from the paper: A model built on a 13 V-J signature distinguished ophthalmopathy from stable hyperthyroidism, reaching about 89% sensitivity and about 81% specificity in cross-validation and 80%/75% in testing. Most expanded thyroid clonotypes (frequency above 0.001) were also detected in blood, suggesting blood repertoires may reflect thyroid immune responses. In validation, the model predicted progression to ophthalmopathy a median of about 5.9 months before onset, with roughly 68% sensitivity and around 76% specificity. Sample size was not statistically predetermined, and blinding of investigators to group allocation was not performed.

Here V drops 5 bases and J drops 13 bases, and the junction holds 8 bases not matched to any gene. The germline V gene yields MNHEY for CDR1 and SVGAGI for CDR2. CDR3 length: 12 amino acids, cysteine to phenylalanine. The entry retains the CDR3 DNA only, 36 bases that are in frame from base 1. TCR beta CDR3 regions were amplified from RNA transcripts. For the first round of RT-PCR on the TCR CDR3, the HTBI primer set was used together with the Qiagen OneStep RT-PCR kit. Libraries were constructed in a second round of multiplex PCR, after which size selection and purification were performed. Libraries were sequenced paired-end with 100 bp reads on an Illumina HiSeq2000. As for how the authors treated the data: Raw data were processed with SOAPnuke, discarding reads with adapters, uncalled bases, mean Phred below 15, or no exact constant-primer or identifier match. High-quality paired reads were merged using COPE v1.2.5, and each unique nucleotide sequence was defined as a clonotype. MiTCR v1.1 was used to align clonotypes to the IMGT TRBV, TRBD and TRBJ reference segments. Analysis was restricted to V-J combinations with a frequency above 0.0001, which covered about 99% of repertoires. The TCS score was defined as the ratio of F50 (clonal expansion) to E x V (chaos), calculated using BLOSUM62-based TCRdist between CDR3 peptides within each V-J. Welch's t-statistics and random forest reduced around 510 V-J features to 13, which were used in a naive Bayes classifier (R e1071). TCRdb passed the public sequencing reads through fastp at Q25 and MiXCR, retaining productive beta sequences. Each record represents a unique CDR3 protein, reported with the most common genes and DNA among its rows. What appears here as the V and J calls and clone size reflects TCRdb's work, not the paper's. In all, the sample holds 350,000 to 400,000 distinct CDR3 sequences, and 15% to 20% of those were seen once. Jointly, the top ten make up 3.7% of the sample.

The chain is made from TRBV6-5 and TRBJ1-2, and TRBD1 matches 9 of the central bases. The sequencing sample was made of blood. The sequence was collected from a woman between 18 and 29 years old with Graves' hyperthyroidism. The bases read TGTGCCAGCAGTAACAGGGGGCGGTTCTCCACCTTC. Its protein is CASSNRGRFSTF.